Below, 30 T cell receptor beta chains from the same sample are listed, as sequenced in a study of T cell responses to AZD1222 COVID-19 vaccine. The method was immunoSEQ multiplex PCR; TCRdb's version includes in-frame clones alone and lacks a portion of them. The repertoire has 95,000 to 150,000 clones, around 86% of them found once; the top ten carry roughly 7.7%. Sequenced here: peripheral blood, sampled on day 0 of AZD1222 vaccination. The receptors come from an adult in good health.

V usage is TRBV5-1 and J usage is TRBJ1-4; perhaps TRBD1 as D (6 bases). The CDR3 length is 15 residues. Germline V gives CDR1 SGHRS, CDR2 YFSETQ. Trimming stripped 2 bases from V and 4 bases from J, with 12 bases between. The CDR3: CASSFTGTNNEKLFF. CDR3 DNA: TGCGCCAGCAGCTTTACCGGGACAAATAATGAAAAACTGTTTTTT.

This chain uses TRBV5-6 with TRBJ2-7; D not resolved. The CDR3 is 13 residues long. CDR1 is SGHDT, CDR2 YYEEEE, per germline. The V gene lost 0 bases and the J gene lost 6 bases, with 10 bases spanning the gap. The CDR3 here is CASSLERVGEQYF. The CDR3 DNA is TGTGCCAGCAGCTTGGAACGGGTTGGCGAGCAGTACTTC.

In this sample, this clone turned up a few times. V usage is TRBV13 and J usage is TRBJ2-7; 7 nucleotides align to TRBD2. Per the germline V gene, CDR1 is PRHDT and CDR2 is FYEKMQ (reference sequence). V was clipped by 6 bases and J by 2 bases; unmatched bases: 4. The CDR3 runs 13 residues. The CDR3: CASSLGTTYEQYF. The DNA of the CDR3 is TGTGCCAGCAGTCTAGGGACTACCTACGAGCAGTACTTC.

CDR3 sequence (DNA): TGTGCCAGTAGTATGGCCCATTCGAGGGAGCAGTACTTC. Its translation: CASSMAHSREQYF. V is TRBV19 and J is TRBJ2-7; D ambiguous. The CDR3 consists of 13 residues. Germline V gene lookup returns CDR1 LNHDA and CDR2 SQIVND (reference sequence). V was trimmed by 3 bases and J by 7 bases, leaving 13 bases between them.

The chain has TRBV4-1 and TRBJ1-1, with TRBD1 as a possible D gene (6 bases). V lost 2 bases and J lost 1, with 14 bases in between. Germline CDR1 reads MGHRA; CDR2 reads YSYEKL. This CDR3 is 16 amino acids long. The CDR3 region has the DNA TGCGCCAGCAGCCAAAATCCCGGAGGGGGGAACACTGAAGCTTTCTTT. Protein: CASSQNPGGGNTEAFF.

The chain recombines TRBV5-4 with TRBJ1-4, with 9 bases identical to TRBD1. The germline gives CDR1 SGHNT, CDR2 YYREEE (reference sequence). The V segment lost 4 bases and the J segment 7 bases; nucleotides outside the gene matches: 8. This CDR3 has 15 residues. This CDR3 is CASSPPGQGFEKLFF. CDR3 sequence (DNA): TGTGCCAGCAGCCCCCCGGGACAGGGTTTTGAAAAACTGTTTTTT.

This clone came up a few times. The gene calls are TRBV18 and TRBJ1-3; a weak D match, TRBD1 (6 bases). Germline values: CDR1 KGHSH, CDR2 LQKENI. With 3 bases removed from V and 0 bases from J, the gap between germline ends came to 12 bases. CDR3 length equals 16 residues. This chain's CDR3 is CASSPAGAFSGNTIYF. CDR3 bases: TGTGCCAGCTCACCCGCAGGGGCCTTCTCTGGAAACACCATATATTTT.

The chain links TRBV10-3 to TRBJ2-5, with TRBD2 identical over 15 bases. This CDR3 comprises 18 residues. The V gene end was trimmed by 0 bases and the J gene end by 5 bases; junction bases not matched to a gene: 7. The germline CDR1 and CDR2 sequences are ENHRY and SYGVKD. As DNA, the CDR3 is TGTGCCATCAGTGAGTCTCGGACTAGCGGGGGGGCCAGCGAGACCCAGTACTTC. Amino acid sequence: CAISESRTSGGASETQYF.

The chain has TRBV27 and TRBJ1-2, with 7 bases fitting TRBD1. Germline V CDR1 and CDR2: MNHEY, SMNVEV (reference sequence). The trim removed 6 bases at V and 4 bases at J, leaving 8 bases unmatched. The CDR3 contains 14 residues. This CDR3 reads CASRIQGSSYGYTF. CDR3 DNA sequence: TGTGCCAGCAGAATACAGGGGAGTAGCTATGGCTACACCTTC.

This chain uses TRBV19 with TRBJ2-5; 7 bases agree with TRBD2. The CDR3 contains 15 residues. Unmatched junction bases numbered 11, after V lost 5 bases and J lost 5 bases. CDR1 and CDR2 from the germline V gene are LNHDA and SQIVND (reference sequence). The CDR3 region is CASSPTPTSWETQYF. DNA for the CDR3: TGTGCCAGTAGTCCCACCCCGACTAGCTGGGAGACCCAGTACTTC.

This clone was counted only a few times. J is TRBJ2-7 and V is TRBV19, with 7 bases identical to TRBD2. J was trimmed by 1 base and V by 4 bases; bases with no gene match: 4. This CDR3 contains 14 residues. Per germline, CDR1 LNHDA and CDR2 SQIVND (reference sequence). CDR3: CASSTTGGSYEQYF. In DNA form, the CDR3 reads TGTGCCAGTAGTACGACGGGGGGTTCCTACGAGCAGTACTTC.

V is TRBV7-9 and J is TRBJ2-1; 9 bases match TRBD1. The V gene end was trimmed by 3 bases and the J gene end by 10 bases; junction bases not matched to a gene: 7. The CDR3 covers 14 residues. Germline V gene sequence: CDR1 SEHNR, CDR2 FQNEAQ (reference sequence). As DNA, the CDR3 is TGTGCCAGCAGCTTGGGACAGGGACCCCAGGAGCAGTTCTTC. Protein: CASSLGQGPQEQFF.

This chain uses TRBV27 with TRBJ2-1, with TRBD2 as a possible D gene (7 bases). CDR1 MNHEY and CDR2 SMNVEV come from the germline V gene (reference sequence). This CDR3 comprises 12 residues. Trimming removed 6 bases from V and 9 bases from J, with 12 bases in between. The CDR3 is CASRGGAGEQFF. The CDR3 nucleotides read TGTGCCAGCAGGGGGGGGGCTGGTGAGCAGTTCTTC.

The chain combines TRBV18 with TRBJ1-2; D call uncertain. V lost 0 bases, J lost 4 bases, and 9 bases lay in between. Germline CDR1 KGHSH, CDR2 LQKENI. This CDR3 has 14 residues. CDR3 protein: CASSPPWTVYGYTF. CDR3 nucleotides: TGTGCCAGCTCACCACCCTGGACGGTCTATGGCTACACCTTC.

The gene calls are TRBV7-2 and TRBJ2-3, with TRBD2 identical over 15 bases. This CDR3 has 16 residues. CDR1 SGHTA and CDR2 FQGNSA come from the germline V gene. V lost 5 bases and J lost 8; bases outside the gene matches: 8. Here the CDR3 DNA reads TGTGCCAGCAGCCGTGGACTAGCGGGAGGGATCAGTACGCAGTATTTT. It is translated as CASSRGLAGGISTQYF.

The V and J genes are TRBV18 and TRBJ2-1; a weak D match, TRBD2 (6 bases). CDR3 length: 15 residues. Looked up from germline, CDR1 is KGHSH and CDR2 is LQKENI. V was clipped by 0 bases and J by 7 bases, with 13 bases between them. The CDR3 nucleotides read TGTGCCAGCTCACCACCCCGGACTATGGCGAATGAGCAGTTCTTC. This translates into CASSPPRTMANEQFF.

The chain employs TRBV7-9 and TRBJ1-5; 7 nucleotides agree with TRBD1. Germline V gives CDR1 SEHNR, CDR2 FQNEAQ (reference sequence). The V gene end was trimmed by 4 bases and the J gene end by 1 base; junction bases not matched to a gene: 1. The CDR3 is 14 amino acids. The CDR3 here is CASSSTGSNQPQHF. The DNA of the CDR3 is TGTGCCAGCAGCTCGACAGGGAGCAATCAGCCCCAGCATTTT. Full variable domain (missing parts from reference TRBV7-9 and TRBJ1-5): DTGVSQNPRHKITKRGQNVTFRCDPISEHNRLYWYRQTLGQGPEFLTYFQNEAQLEKSRLLSDRFSAERPKGSFSTLEIQRTEQGDSAMYLCASSSTGSNQPQHFGDGTRLSIL.

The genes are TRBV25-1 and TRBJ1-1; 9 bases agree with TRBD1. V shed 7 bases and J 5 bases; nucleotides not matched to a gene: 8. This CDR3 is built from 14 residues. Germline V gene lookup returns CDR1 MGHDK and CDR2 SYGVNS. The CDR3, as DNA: TGTGCCAGCAAACCGGGGACAGGGTGGACTGAAGCTTTCTTT. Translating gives CASKPGTGWTEAFF.

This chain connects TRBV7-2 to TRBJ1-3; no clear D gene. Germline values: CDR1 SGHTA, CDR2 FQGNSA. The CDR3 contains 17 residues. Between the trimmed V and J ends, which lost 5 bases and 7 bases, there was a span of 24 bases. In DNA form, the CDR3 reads TGTGCCAGCAGCATAGGTCAGACAAGTCGGCCGGAGAACACCATATATTTT. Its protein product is CASSIGQTSRPENTIYF. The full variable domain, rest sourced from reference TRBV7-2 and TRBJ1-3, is GAGVSQSPSNKVTEKGKDVELRCDPISGHTALYWYRQSLGQGLEFLIYFQGNSAPDKSGLPSDRFSAERTGGSVSTLTIQRTQQEDSAVYLCASSIGQTSRPENTIYFGEGSWLTVV.

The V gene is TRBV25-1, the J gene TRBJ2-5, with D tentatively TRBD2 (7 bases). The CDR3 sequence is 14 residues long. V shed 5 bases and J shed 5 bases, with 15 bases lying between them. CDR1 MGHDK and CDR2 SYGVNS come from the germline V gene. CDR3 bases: TGTGCCAGCAGTAGGGGGGGACACGGCGAGACCCAGTACTTC. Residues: CASSRGGHGETQYF.

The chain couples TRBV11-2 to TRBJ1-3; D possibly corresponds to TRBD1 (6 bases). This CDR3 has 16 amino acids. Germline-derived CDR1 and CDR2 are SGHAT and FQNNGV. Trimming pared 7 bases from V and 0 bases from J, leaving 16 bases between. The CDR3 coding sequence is TGTGCCAGCACCGGGGGGGGGCACTCCTCTGGAAACACCATATATTTT. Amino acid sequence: CASTGGGHSSGNTIYF.

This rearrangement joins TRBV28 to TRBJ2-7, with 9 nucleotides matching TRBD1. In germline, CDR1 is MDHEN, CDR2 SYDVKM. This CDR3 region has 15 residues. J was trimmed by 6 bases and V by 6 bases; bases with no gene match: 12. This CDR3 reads CASRVTGTGKLEQYF. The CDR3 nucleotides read TGTGCCAGCAGAGTGACCGGGACAGGGAAGCTCGAGCAGTACTTC.

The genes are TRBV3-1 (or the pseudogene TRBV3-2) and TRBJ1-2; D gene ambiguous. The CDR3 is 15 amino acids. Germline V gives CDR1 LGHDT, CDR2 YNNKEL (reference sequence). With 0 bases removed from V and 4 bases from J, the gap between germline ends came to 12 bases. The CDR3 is CASSQEVSRTYGYTF. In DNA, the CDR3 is TGTGCCAGCAGCCAAGAAGTATCGCGGACCTATGGCTACACCTTC.

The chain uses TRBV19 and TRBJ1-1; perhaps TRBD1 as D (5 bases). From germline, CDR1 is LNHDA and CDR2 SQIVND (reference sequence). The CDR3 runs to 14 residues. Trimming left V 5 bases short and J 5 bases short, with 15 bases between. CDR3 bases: TGTGCCAGTAGTCCTCGGGGCCAAGGGACTGAAGCTTTCTTT. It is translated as CASSPRGQGTEAFF. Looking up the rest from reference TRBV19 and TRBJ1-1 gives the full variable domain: DGGITQSPKYLFRKEGQNVTLSCEQNLNHDAMYWYRQDPGQGLRLIYYSQIVNDFQKGDIAEGYSVSREKKESFPLTVTSAQKNPTAFYLCASSPRGQGTEAFFGQGTRLTVV.

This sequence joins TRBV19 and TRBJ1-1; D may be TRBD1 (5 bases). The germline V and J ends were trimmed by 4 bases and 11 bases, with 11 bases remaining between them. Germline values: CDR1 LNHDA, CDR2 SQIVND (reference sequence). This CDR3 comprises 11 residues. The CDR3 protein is CASSNPGEAFF. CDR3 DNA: TGTGCCAGTAGTAACCCGGGGGAGGCTTTCTTT.

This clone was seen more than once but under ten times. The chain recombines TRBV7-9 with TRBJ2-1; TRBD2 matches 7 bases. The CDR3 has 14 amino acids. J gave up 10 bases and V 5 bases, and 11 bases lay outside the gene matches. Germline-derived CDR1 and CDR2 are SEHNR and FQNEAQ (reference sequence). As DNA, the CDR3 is TGTGCCAGCAGCCCCAACTACCGACTAGCCGAGCAGTTCTTC. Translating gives CASSPNYRLAEQFF.

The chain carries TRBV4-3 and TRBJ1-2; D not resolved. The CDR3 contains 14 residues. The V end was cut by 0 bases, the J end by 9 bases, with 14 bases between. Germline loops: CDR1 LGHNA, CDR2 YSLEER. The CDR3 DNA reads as TGCGCCAGCAGCCAAGAGACGACCTCTAATAGCTACACCTTC. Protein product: CASSQETTSNSYTF.

CDR3 DNA: TGTGCCAGCACGAGGACAGGGGAAAACATTCAGTACTTC. Translated: CASTRTGENIQYF. V gene TRBV3-1 (or the pseudogene TRBV3-2) combines with J gene TRBJ2-4, with 9 bases identical to TRBD1. The germline V gene encodes CDR1 LGHDT and CDR2 YNNKEL (reference sequence). This CDR3 has 13 residues. Unmatched junction bases numbered 3, after V lost 7 bases and J lost 5 bases.

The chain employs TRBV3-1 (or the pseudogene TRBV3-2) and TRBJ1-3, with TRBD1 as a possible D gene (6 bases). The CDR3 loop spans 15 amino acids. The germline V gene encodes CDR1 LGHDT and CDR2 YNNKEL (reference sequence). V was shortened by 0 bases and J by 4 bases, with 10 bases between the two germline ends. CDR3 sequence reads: CASSQDGGPGNTIYF. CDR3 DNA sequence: TGTGCCAGCAGCCAAGATGGGGGGCCCGGAAACACCATATATTTT.

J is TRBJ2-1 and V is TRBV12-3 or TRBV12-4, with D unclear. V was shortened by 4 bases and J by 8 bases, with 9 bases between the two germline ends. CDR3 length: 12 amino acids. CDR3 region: CASSSYLYEQFF. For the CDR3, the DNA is TGTGCCAGCAGTTCCTACTTGTATGAGCAGTTCTTC.